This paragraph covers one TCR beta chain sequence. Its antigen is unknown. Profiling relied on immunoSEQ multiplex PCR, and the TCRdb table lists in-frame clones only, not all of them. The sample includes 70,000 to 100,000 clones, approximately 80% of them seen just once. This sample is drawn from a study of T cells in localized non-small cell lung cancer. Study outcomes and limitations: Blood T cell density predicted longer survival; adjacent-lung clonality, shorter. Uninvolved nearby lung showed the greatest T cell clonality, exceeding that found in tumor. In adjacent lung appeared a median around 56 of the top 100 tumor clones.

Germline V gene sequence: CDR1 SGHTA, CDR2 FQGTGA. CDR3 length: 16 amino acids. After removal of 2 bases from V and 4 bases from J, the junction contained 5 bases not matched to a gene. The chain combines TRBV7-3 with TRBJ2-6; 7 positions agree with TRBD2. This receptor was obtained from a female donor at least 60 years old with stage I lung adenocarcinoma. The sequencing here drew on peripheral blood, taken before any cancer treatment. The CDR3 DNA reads TGTGCCAGCAGCTTAGGCGGGAGTCGGGGGGCCAACGTCCTGACTTTC. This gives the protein CASSLGGSRGANVLTF.